This passage covers 17 T cell receptor beta chains from one sample sequenced in a study of cytomegalovirus exposure and HLA in healthy donors. 13 Jbeta primers and 60 Vbeta primers were used for the PCR. Measured with immunoSEQ multiplex PCR; TCRdb has only the in-frame clones, and not every one. The sample contains 150,000 to 200,000 clones, around three quarters of which appear only once. What was sequenced was PBMCs. The receptors shown here come from a middle-aged woman in good health and CMV-seronegative.

The chain carries TRBV7-2 and TRBJ2-1; 14 bases match TRBD2. The V segment lost 2 bases and the J segment 6 bases; nucleotides outside the gene matches: 3. The CDR3 is made up of 16 amino acids. From germline, CDR1 is SGHTA and CDR2 FQGNSA. The CDR3 sequence is CASSLFGLAGGNEQFF. CDR3 nucleotide sequence: TGTGCCAGCAGCTTATTCGGACTAGCGGGAGGCAATGAGCAGTTCTTC.

The chain is built from TRBV29-1 and TRBJ1-1; TRBD1 is a possible D gene (5 bases). Trimming pared 8 bases from V and 4 bases from J, leaving 20 bases between. The CDR3 runs 14 residues. From germline, CDR1 is SQVTM and CDR2 ANQGSEA. CDR3 DNA: TGCAGCCATGACACTACTCGGGACTCCACTGAAGCTTTCTTT. Translation gives CSHDTTRDSTEAFF.

The DNA of the CDR3 is TGCGCCAGCAGTGAGGGGTCTAGCGCACTAAAAGGCGGCGAGCAGTACTTC. This codes for CASSEGSSALKGGEQYF. The chain employs TRBV10-2 and TRBJ2-7, with D possibly TRBD2 on 6 matching bases. Deletions cut 2 bases from V and 6 bases from J, with 23 bases between. The CDR3 sequence is 17 residues long. Germline V gene lookup returns CDR1 WSHSY and CDR2 SAAADI.

DNA of the CDR3: TGTGCCAGCAGCCGCAGGGGATCTGACTATGGCTACACCTTC. Its protein is CASSRRGSDYGYTF. J is TRBJ1-2 and V is TRBV5-6; D may be TRBD1 (6 bases). Trimming cost V 4 bases and J 3 bases, with 13 bases left between them. CDR1 is SGHDT and CDR2 is YYEEEE in the germline V gene. The CDR3 is made up of 14 amino acids.

The chain joins TRBV13 to TRBJ1-3; possibly TRBD1 for D (5 bases). The CDR3 is 15 amino acids. Germline CDR1 PRHDT, CDR2 FYEKMQ (reference sequence). The ends were cut back, 6 bases at V and 0 bases at J, with 12 bases in the middle. CDR3 sequence reads: CASRLSRDSGNTIYF. In DNA form, the CDR3 reads TGTGCCAGCAGGTTGTCCAGGGACTCTGGAAACACCATATATTTT.

A single count supports this clone. The genes are TRBV30 and TRBJ2-7; 9 nucleotides match TRBD2. This CDR3 comprises 14 residues. V shed 3 bases, J shed 1 base, and the junction held 4 bases outside the gene matches. Looked up from germline, CDR1 is GTSNPN and CDR2 is SVGIG (reference sequence). CDR3 sequence reads: CAWRRAGGSYEQYF. In nucleotides, the CDR3 is TGTGCCTGGAGGAGAGCGGGAGGATCCTACGAGCAGTACTTC.

This chain connects TRBV7-6 to TRBJ1-1, with D possibly TRBD1 on 6 matching bases. Germline values: CDR1 SGHVS, CDR2 FNYEAQ. The CDR3 is 16 amino acids. Trimming pared 0 bases from V and 1 base from J, leaving 12 bases between. The CDR3 region has the DNA TGTGCCAGCAGCTTAGCGACACCGACAGGGAACACTGAAGCTTTCTTT. This encodes CASSLATPTGNTEAFF.

This clone was observed a handful of times. The chain is built from TRBV6-5 and TRBJ1-4, with 9 nucleotides matching TRBD1. The trim removed 6 bases at V and 10 bases at J, leaving 6 bases unmatched. Germline V CDR1 and CDR2: MNHEY, SVGAGI. This CDR3 contains 13 residues. CDR3 in amino acids: CASRDRGGGKLFF. CDR3 nucleotides: TGTGCCAGCAGGGACAGGGGAGGTGGAAAACTGTTTTTT.

The V and J genes are TRBV18 and TRBJ2-7; 7 nucleotides agree with TRBD2. After removal of 3 bases from V and 4 bases from J, the junction contained 6 bases not matched to a gene. The CDR3 contains 14 residues. CDR1 and CDR2 from the germline V gene are KGHSH and LQKENI. As DNA, the CDR3 is TGTGCCAGCTCACCCACTAGCGAACCATACGAGCAGTACTTC. Protein product: CASSPTSEPYEQYF.

The rearrangement links TRBV14 to TRBJ2-7, with D possibly matching TRBD1 (5 bases). Per the germline V gene, CDR1 is SGHDN and CDR2 is FVKESK. Trimming took off 0 bases at V and 6 bases at J, with 18 bases between the two ends. This CDR3 is built from 16 residues. The CDR3 sequence is CASSQDDTLGAVEQYF. As DNA, the CDR3 is TGTGCCAGCAGCCAAGATGACACCCTAGGGGCGGTCGAGCAGTACTTC.

This chain uses TRBV5-6 with TRBJ2-5; 11 bases match TRBD2. Germline V gene sequence: CDR1 SGHDT, CDR2 YYEEEE. The CDR3 length is 14 residues. The junction had 2 bases not matched to a gene; V was cut back by 4 bases and J by 3 bases. CDR3 bases: TGTGCCAGCAGCAGGGGACTAGCGGAAGAGACCCAGTACTTC. Protein sequence: CASSRGLAEETQYF.

A remark on this clone: The sample contains more than one DNA sequence encoding this CDR3. The genes are TRBV28 and TRBJ1-5, with TRBD1 as a possible D gene (6 bases). Germline CDR1 MDHEN, CDR2 SYDVKM. The CDR3 is 13 residues long. Trimming cost V 5 bases and J 6 bases, with 11 bases left between them. The CDR3 protein is CASSLGGVQPQHF. The DNA for the CDR3 is TGTGCCAGCAGTCTAGGGGGGGTTCAGCCCCAGCATTTT.

This clone appeared a single time. The V call is TRBV12-5, the J call TRBJ2-2, with 8 bases matching TRBD2. This CDR3 spans 16 amino acids. Germline trimming cut 3 bases from V and 3 bases from J; bases unmatched to any gene: 6. Germline loops: CDR1 LGHNT, CDR2 FRNRAP. The CDR3, as DNA: TGTGCTAGTGGTTTCAGTCGAGCGGGAGACACCGGGGAGCTGTTTTTT. The encoded protein is CASGFSRAGDTGELFF.

V is TRBV6-5 and J is TRBJ2-2; D remains unclear. Germline-derived CDR1 and CDR2 are MNHEY and SVGAGI. V was trimmed by 6 bases and J by 7 bases, leaving 9 bases between them. CDR3 size: 12 residues. CDR3 nucleotides: TGTGCCAGCAGCCCCAATAGCGGGGAGCTGTTTTTT. This translates into CASSPNSGELFF.

V gene TRBV5-4 combines with J gene TRBJ1-1; 7 nucleotides line up with TRBD1. The CDR3 is 14 residues long. Germline V CDR1 and CDR2: SGHNT, YYREEE (reference sequence). J gave up 2 bases and V 4 bases, and 5 bases lay outside the gene matches. CDR3 DNA sequence: TGTGCCAGCAGCGTCACAGGGGAAAACACTGAAGCTTTCTTT. Translated, it gives CASSVTGENTEAFF.

The V gene is TRBV5-1, the J gene TRBJ1-1; tentatively, D is TRBD1 (6 bases). The V gene lost 4 bases and the J gene lost 0 bases, with 16 bases spanning the gap. The CDR3 contains 16 residues. Germline lookup yields CDR1 SGHRS and CDR2 YFSETQ. The CDR3 DNA reads as TGCGCCAGCAGCCCCGGGACACACCACATGAACACTGAAGCTTTCTTT. This translates into CASSPGTHHMNTEAFF.

The V call is TRBV4-1, the J call TRBJ1-4; 9 positions agree with TRBD1. CDR3 size: 16 residues. The germline V gene has CDR1 MGHRA and CDR2 YSYEKL. V trimming: 2 bases; J trimming: 2 bases; junction bases outside the gene matches: 3. Here the CDR3 reads CASSQPDRGTNEKLFF. The CDR3 DNA reads as TGCGCCAGCAGCCAACCCGACAGGGGGACTAATGAAAAACTGTTTTTT.